These T cell receptor beta chains were read from a single sample in a study of T cell repertoires in cytomegalovirus infection. No antigen is known for these receptors. TCRdb reprocessed the reads via MiXCR and lists one record per CDR3 protein. The data hold hundreds of thousands of distinct CDR3 sequences, with 30% to 40% observed a single time. The source material was cultured PBMCs, sampled from culture after CMV antigen stimulation. The receptors derive from a human donor in good health (CMV status not recorded). Some clones in this sample may be carry-over from other donors' samples. CDR3s include the opening cysteine and the closing phenylalanine or tryptophan. The D gene is left open where the match is weak. Clone size is stated in some rows and not others, as once, few, many or a class when expanded.

once	.	TRBV29-1	TRBJ2-1	CSVEPDSYNEQFF	TGCAGCGTTGAACCGGACAGCTACAATGAGCAGTTCTTC
.	TRBD1	TRBV5-3	TRBJ1-1	CASTSSGGDTEAFF	TGTGCCAGCACCTCTTCAGGGGGGGACACTGAAGCTTTCTTT
.	.	TRBV4-3	TRBJ2-1	CASSQVAWPSSYNEQFF	TGCGCCAGCAGCCAAGTTGCCTGGCCTAGCTCCTACAATGAGCAGTTCTTC
many	.	TRBV7-6	TRBJ2-3	CASTSALSTDTQYF	TGTGCCAGCACCTCGGCACTAAGCACAGATACGCAGTATTTT
few	TRBD2	TRBV11-2	TRBJ2-1	CASSLARGLAGEQFF	TGTGCCAGCAGCTTAGCGAGAGGACTAGCGGGGGAGCAGTTCTTC
few	.	TRBV14	TRBJ1-1	CASSQDWAQLNTEAFF	TGTGCCAGCAGCCAAGATTGGGCACAACTGAACACTGAAGCTTTCTTT
few	.	TRBV12-3/TRBV12-4	TRBJ2-1	CASSSRTRSYNEQFF	TGTGCCAGCAGTTCCCGGACCAGATCCTACAATGAGCAGTTCTTC
.	.	TRBV29-1	TRBJ1-1	CSVDPAGWGEAFF	TGCAGCGTTGATCCCGCAGGATGGGGTGAAGCTTTCTTT
once	.	TRBV29-1	TRBJ2-7	CSVEVQTGTENYEQYF	TGCAGCGTTGAAGTCCAAACCGGGACGGAAAATTACGAGCAGTACTTC
.	TRBD2	TRBV20-1	TRBJ2-3	CSARGGTSGSADTQYF	TGCAGTGCTAGAGGCGGGACTAGCGGGAGTGCAGATACGCAGTATTTT
.	TRBD1	TRBV2	TRBJ2-3	CASRRDREMTDTQYF	TGTGCCAGCAGGAGAGACAGGGAAATGACAGATACGCAGTATTTT
.	TRBD2	TRBV28	TRBJ2-7	CASRTRLAVVKQYF	TGTGCCAGCAGGACTAGACTAGCGGTGGTAAAGCAGTACTTC
.	.	TRBV29-1	TRBJ1-1	CSVQVAFSTEAFF	TGCAGCGTTCAAGTGGCCTTTAGCACTGAAGCTTTCTTT
few	TRBD1	TRBV10-3	TRBJ2-3	CAATGTLGDTQYF	TGTGCCGCGACAGGGACCCTGGGAGATACGCAGTATTTT
.	.	TRBV10-3	TRBJ2-3	CAISGVDTDTQYF	TGTGCCATCAGTGGAGTGGACACAGATACGCAGTATTTT
.	.	TRBV6-6	TRBJ1-2	CASSYIQGTYGYTF	TGTGCCAGCAGTTACATTCAGGGTACCTATGGCTACACCTTC
.	.	TRBV12-5	TRBJ2-5	CASLLPTQYF	TGTGCTTCCCTCCTACCGACCCAGTACTTC
.	.	TRBV28	TRBJ2-2	CASTRWGKDTGELFF	TGTGCCAGCACCAGGTGGGGCAAGGACACCGGGGAGCTGTTTTTT
many	TRBD1	TRBV7-2	TRBJ1-2	CASSLTGDYGYTF	TGTGCCAGCAGCTTGACAGGGGACTATGGCTACACCTTC
.	TRBD2	TRBV20-1	TRBJ2-1	CSAPAGVSYNEQFF	TGCAGTGCCCCAGCGGGAGTGTCCTACAATGAGCAGTTCTTC
few	TRBD2	TRBV10-3	TRBJ2-1	CAISEMSAGANNEQFF	TGTGCCATCAGTGAGATGTCAGCGGGAGCTAACAATGAGCAGTTCTTC
.	.	TRBV7-8	TRBJ2-5	CASAGQETQYF	TGTGCGTCGGCGGGGCAAGAGACCCAGTACTTC
.	.	TRBV7-2	TRBJ2-5	CASSLAAGETQYF	TGTGCCAGCAGCTTAGCGGCGGGAGAGACCCAGTACTTC
many	.	TRBV7-2	TRBJ1-5	CASRQGNQPQHF	TGTGCCAGCAGGCAAGGGAATCAGCCCCAGCATTTT
.	TRBD2	TRBV20-1	TRBJ2-7	CSAREPSGSFYEQYF	TGCAGTGCTAGAGAACCTAGCGGGAGTTTCTACGAGCAGTACTTC
few	.	TRBV24-1	TRBJ2-1	CATSGRSSYNEQFF	TGTGCCACCAGTGGGCGGAGCTCCTACAATGAGCAGTTCTTC
.	.	TRBV12-3/TRBV12-4	TRBJ2-3	CASSNSPTADTQYF	TGTGCCAGCAGCAACAGTCCGACGGCAGATACGCAGTATTTT
few	.	TRBV5-1	TRBJ2-1	CASSWGAYNEQFF	TGCGCCAGCAGCTGGGGGGCCTACAATGAGCAGTTCTTC
few	.	TRBV25-1	TRBJ1-1	CASSPDKRQSEAFF	TGTGCCAGCAGCCCCGATAAGAGACAGTCTGAAGCTTTCTTT
.	.	TRBV11-3	TRBJ2-1	CASSPGIGGYNEQFF	TGTGCCAGCAGCCCTGGGATTGGGGGCTATAATGAGCAGTTCTTC
few	.	TRBV18	TRBJ2-1	CASSASENNEQFF	TGTGCCAGCTCAGCGAGCGAAAACAATGAGCAGTTCTTC
.	.	TRBV5-6	TRBJ2-6	CASSPPRGRDRISGANVLTF	TGTGCCAGCAGCCCCCCCCGTGGTCGGGACCGCATCTCTGGGGCCAACGTCCTGACTTTC
.	TRBD2	TRBV20-1	TRBJ2-5	CSARIPSGIQETQYF	TGCAGTGCTAGAATACCTAGCGGGATCCAAGAGACCCAGTACTTC
.	TRBD1	TRBV28	TRBJ1-1	CATGTGANTEAFF	TGTGCCACCGGGACAGGGGCCAACACTGAAGCTTTCTTT
.	.	TRBV14	TRBJ1-6	CASSQGGPRNSPLHF	TGTGCCAGCAGCCAAGGGGGGCCACGGAATTCACCCCTCCACTTT
many	.	TRBV7-2	TRBJ2-7	CASSLEQGIYEQYF	TGTGCCAGCAGCTTAGAGCAGGGAATCTACGAGCAGTACTTC
few	.	TRBV4-1	TRBJ2-6	CASSQFVPEGGSGANVLTF	TGCGCCAGCAGCCAATTCGTGCCCGAAGGAGGCTCTGGGGCCAACGTCCTGACTTTC
many	.	TRBV7-2	TRBJ1-4	CASSRGTNEKLFF	TGTGCCAGCAGCCGGGGGACTAATGAAAAACTGTTTTTT
few	.	TRBV7-2	TRBJ1-2	CASSLVGGEDGNYGYTF	TGTGCCAGCAGCTTAGTCGGGGGAGAGGATGGAAACTATGGCTACACCTTC
.	TRBD2	TRBV7-2	TRBJ2-1	CASLTSGRDNEQFF	TGTGCCAGCCTCACTAGCGGGAGGGACAATGAGCAGTTCTTC
.	TRBD1	TRBV27	TRBJ1-6	CASSPRQGTDSPLHF	TGTGCCAGCAGTCCACGACAGGGTACCGATTCACCCCTCCACTTT
few	.	TRBV25-1	TRBJ2-5	CASSPAQGQETQYF	TGTGCCAGCAGTCCAGCCCAGGGCCAAGAGACCCAGTACTTC
.	.	TRBV10-3	TRBJ2-5	CAISPWGETQYF	TGTGCCATCAGCCCATGGGGGGAGACCCAGTACTTC
.	TRBD2	TRBV7-9	TRBJ2-7	CASSAEGLANEQYF	TGTGCCAGCAGCGCTGAGGGACTAGCGAACGAGCAGTACTTC
once	.	TRBV28	TRBJ1-4	CASEGKTNEKLFF	TGTGCCAGCGAGGGCAAAACTAATGAAAAACTGTTTTTT
few	.	TRBV7-8	TRBJ1-1	CASSSEGSENTEAFF	TGTGCCAGCAGCTCCGAGGGCAGCGAAAACACTGAAGCTTTCTTT